Following are 30 T cell receptor beta chains from one sample sequenced in a study of T-cell reconstitution after alpha-beta-depleted transplantation in children. A library of TCRbeta sequences, prepared with unique molecular identifiers, was generated. In TCRdb, the PCR reads were re-called with MiXCR into one record per CDR3 protein. The sample gives 150,000 to 250,000 distinct CDR3 sequences, 13% to 15% of which show up once; 13% is in the top ten. This specimen was PBMCs from the stem cell graft donor, taken from the stem cell graft. The receptors were sampled from a human donor who donated a stem cell graft to a child with acute lymphoblastic leukemia.

This clonotype appeared many times. Germline is not matched at one junction end, which may reflect a read error. The chain joins TRBV5-1 to TRBJ2-7; 8 nucleotides match TRBD1. CDR1 is SGHRS, CDR2 YFSETQ, per germline. The CDR3 has 13 amino acids. The CDR3 DNA sequence: TGCGCCAGCAGCTTCACCGGACAGGGAAAACCAAGATTC. Protein product: CASSFTGQGKPRF.

This clonotype was counted many times. This chain joins TRBV12-3 or TRBV12-4 and TRBJ2-1; D perhaps matches TRBD1 (6 bases). The CDR3 sequence is 13 residues long. Trimming left V 2 bases short and J 5 bases short, with 7 bases between. Written as DNA, the CDR3 is TGTGCCAGCAGTTTATGGACAGACAATGAGCAGTTCTTC. Encoded protein: CASSLWTDNEQFF.

This clonotype was found many times. The V call is TRBV28, the J call TRBJ2-6; no reliable D call. This CDR3 has 16 amino acids. Between the trimmed V and J ends, which lost 6 bases and 0 bases, there was a span of 12 bases. Germline CDR1 MDHEN, CDR2 SYDVKM. The CDR3: CASRSYDPSGANVLTF. CDR3 DNA sequence: TGTGCCAGCAGGAGTTATGATCCCTCTGGGGCCAACGTCCTGACTTTC.

This clonotype occurred many times. V and J are TRBV12-3 or TRBV12-4 and TRBJ2-3; unclear D gene. V lost 6 bases to trimming and J lost 1 base, with 14 bases between them. The CDR3 is 15 amino acids. The CDR3 DNA follows: TGTGCCAGCAGACTTACATTGACGGGCACAGATACGCAGTATTTT. It translates to CASRLTLTGTDTQYF.

This clonotype was found many times. The chain carries TRBV12-3 or TRBV12-4 and TRBJ2-2; possible D gene TRBD1, 5 bases. The CDR3 sequence is 15 residues long. Trimming took off 3 bases at V and 5 bases at J, with 13 bases between the two ends. Written as DNA, the CDR3 is TGTGCCAGCAGTTTCTCTAGGGGTTCAACCGGGGAGCTGTTTTTT. Protein product: CASSFSRGSTGELFF.

This clonotype was counted at least ten times. The V call is TRBV28, the J call TRBJ1-2; the match to TRBD1 covers 7 bases. This CDR3 has 13 residues. V shed 3 bases and J 6 bases; nucleotides not matched to a gene: 4. CDR1 and CDR2 (germline): MDHEN, SYDVKM. The CDR3 sequence: CASSFWQGDGYTF. The CDR3 nucleotides are TGTGCCAGCAGTTTCTGGCAGGGGGATGGCTACACCTTC.

The sample holds many counts of this clonotype. The V gene is TRBV12-3 or TRBV12-4, the J gene TRBJ2-5; D may be TRBD1 (5 bases). The CDR3 runs 14 residues. With 3 bases removed from V and 3 bases from J, the gap between germline ends came to 11 bases. This chain's CDR3 is CASSLGRVKETQYF. In nucleotides, the CDR3 is TGTGCCAGCAGTTTGGGCAGGGTGAAAGAGACCCAGTACTTC.

This clonotype was counted ten times or more. The chain joins TRBV27 to TRBJ1-2; D perhaps matches TRBD1 (5 bases). V was pared by 6 bases and J by 7 bases, with 18 bases between. CDR1 is MNHEY, CDR2 SMNVEV, per germline (reference sequence). The CDR3 has 14 residues. The CDR3 DNA reads as TGTGCCAGCAGCCCCAAGAGGGAAAGGGGTGGCTACACCTTC. It yields the protein CASSPKRERGGYTF.

This CDR3 reads CAWAPQGLGPQHF. DNA for the CDR3: TGTGCCTGGGCCCCTCAGGGGCTGGGGCCCCAGCATTTT. V gene TRBV30 combines with J gene TRBJ1-5, with TRBD1 as a possible D gene (6 bases). Between the trimmed V and J ends, which lost 5 bases and 9 bases, there was a span of 17 bases. This CDR3 has 13 amino acids. In germline, CDR1 is GTSNPN, CDR2 SVGIG (reference sequence).

This clonotype has a handful of counts. This chain joins TRBV5-1 and TRBJ1-1; perhaps TRBD1 as D (5 bases). V was trimmed by 0 bases and J by 8 bases, leaving 14 bases between them. The CDR3 sequence is 14 residues long. Germline V gene sequence: CDR1 SGHRS, CDR2 YFSETQ. Here the CDR3 reads CASSLDLGTVEAFF. CDR3 nucleotide sequence: TGCGCCAGCAGCTTGGATCTAGGGACGGTAGAAGCTTTCTTT.

The chain employs TRBV12-3 or TRBV12-4 and TRBJ2-3, with 12 positions matching TRBD2. The J segment lost 1 base and the V segment lost 5 bases, leaving 4 bases of the junction unmatched. The CDR3 sequence is 16 residues long. The CDR3 is CASSPSGRAGTDTQYF. The CDR3 bases are TGTGCCAGCAGTCCTAGCGGGAGGGCCGGCACAGATACGCAGTATTTT.

The chain uses TRBV20-1 and TRBJ2-7; maybe TRBD1 (6 bases). V lost 6 bases and J lost 5, with 14 bases in between. CDR1 and CDR2 from the germline V gene are DFQATT and SNEGSKA (reference sequence). The CDR3 has 12 residues. This CDR3 reads CSAWLGGDEQYF. DNA for the CDR3: TGCAGTGCGTGGCTTGGGGGCGACGAGCAGTACTTC.

This clonotype was recorded many times. The genes are TRBV5-1 and TRBJ2-3, with 8 nucleotides matching TRBD2. Germline assignment: CDR1 SGHRS and CDR2 YFSETQ. This CDR3 contains 15 residues. V shed 1 base, J shed 0 bases, and the junction held 1 base outside the gene matches. The CDR3 coding sequence is TGCGCCAGCAGCTTGTCTAGCGGGAGCACAGATACGCAGTATTTT. It is translated as CASSLSSGSTDTQYF.

This clonotype was detected ten times or more. V usage is TRBV6-5 and J usage is TRBJ2-3; 8 bases line up with TRBD1. After removal of 3 bases from V and 4 bases from J, the junction contained 6 bases not matched to a gene. Per germline, CDR1 MNHEY and CDR2 SVGAGI. CDR3 length equals 15 residues. The CDR3 nucleotides read TGTGCCAGCAGTTATCGTTGGACAGGGCCAGATACGCAGTATTTT. Translated, it gives CASSYRWTGPDTQYF.

This clonotype has more than one count but fewer than ten. The rearrangement joins TRBV20-1 to TRBJ2-5; 8 bases fit TRBD2. The trim removed 4 bases at V and 5 bases at J, leaving 12 bases unmatched. Germline V gene data show CDR1 as DFQATT and CDR2 as SNEGSKA (reference sequence). The CDR3 is 15 residues long. The CDR3 reads CSATRLKGGGETQYF. CDR3 DNA sequence: TGCAGTGCTACTCGCCTTAAAGGCGGGGGGGAGACCCAGTACTTC.

The rearrangement joins TRBV7-2 to TRBJ1-3, with D tentatively TRBD1 (6 bases). Germline CDR1 and CDR2: SGHTA and FQGNSA. V was pared by 5 bases and J by 2 bases, with 10 bases between. The CDR3 length is 14 residues. The CDR3 nucleotides read TGTGCCAGCAGCCTCCACAGGGCTGGAAACACCATATATTTT. Protein product: CASSLHRAGNTIYF.

This clonotype appeared many times. The rearrangement uses TRBV16 and TRBJ1-2; TRBD1 aligns across 8 bases. The CDR3 runs 15 residues. V gave up 4 bases and J gave up 8 bases; unmatched junction bases: 12. Germline V lookup: CDR1 KGHSY, CDR2 FQNENV. The CDR3 region has the DNA TGTGCCAGCAGCCCGACAGGGGCCCTCTCAGGAGGCTACACCTTC. It encodes CASSPTGALSGGYTF.

This clonotype occurred a few times. The chain recombines TRBV25-1 with TRBJ2-1, with 12 bases lining up with TRBD2. Looked up from germline, CDR1 is MGHDK and CDR2 is SYGVNS. The CDR3 sequence is 17 residues long. V was pared by 5 bases and J by 2 bases, with 7 bases of the junction left unmatched. This CDR3 is CASSSSSSGRAYNEQFF. As DNA, the CDR3 is TGTGCCAGCAGTTCTTCATCTAGCGGGAGGGCCTACAATGAGCAGTTCTTC.

This clonotype was counted many times. The V call is TRBV7-2, the J call TRBJ1-6; D unresolved. The germline V and J ends were trimmed by 0 bases and 8 bases, with 8 bases remaining between them. Germline CDR1 SGHTA, CDR2 FQGNSA. CDR3 length: 14 amino acids. The CDR3 is CASSLAGVDSPLHF. CDR3 DNA sequence: TGTGCCAGCAGCTTAGCCGGGGTGGATTCACCCCTCCACTTT. Full variable domain (remainder filled in from reference TRBV7-2 and TRBJ1-6): GAGVSQSPSNKVTEKGKDVELRCDPISGHTALYWYRQSLGQGLEFLIYFQGNSAPDKSGLPSDRFSAERTGGSVSTLTIQRTQQEDSAVYLCASSLAGVDSPLHFGNGTRLTVT.

This clonotype occurred many times. The CDR3 loop is CSVGRGRGYEQYF. As DNA, the CDR3 is TGCAGCGTTGGCCGGGGACGAGGCTACGAGCAGTACTTC. The rearrangement links TRBV29-1 to TRBJ2-7, with D perhaps being TRBD1 or TRBD2 (5 bases each). The V and J ends lost 4 bases and 3 bases respectively, with 13 bases between them. This CDR3 is built from 13 residues. In germline, CDR1 is SQVTM, CDR2 ANQGSEA.

This clonotype was observed at least ten times. V is TRBV7-9 and J is TRBJ2-1, with a possible D match to TRBD2 (6 bases). This CDR3 spans 15 amino acids. The germline gives CDR1 SEHNR, CDR2 FQNEAQ (reference sequence). The ends were cut back, 1 base at V and 11 bases at J, with 18 bases in the middle. This chain's CDR3 is CASSLGPDRRGKQFF. The CDR3 DNA reads TGTGCCAGCAGCTTAGGGCCCGACCGGAGGGGTAAGCAGTTCTTC.

At least ten counts were recorded for this clonotype. V and J are TRBV20-1 and TRBJ2-5; TRBD2 is a possible D gene (6 bases). Germline loops: CDR1 DFQATT, CDR2 SNEGSKA (reference sequence). CDR3 length: 15 residues. The V end was cut by 0 bases, the J end by 9 bases, with 20 bases between. CDR3 in amino acids: CSARDQEGLPSAQYF. DNA for the CDR3: TGCAGTGCTAGAGATCAGGAGGGACTCCCCTCCGCCCAGTACTTC.

This clonotype was detected ten times or more. The chain employs TRBV7-9 and TRBJ1-1; D call uncertain. Germline V gives CDR1 SEHNR, CDR2 FQNEAQ (reference sequence). The CDR3 has 14 residues. Trimming took off 8 bases at V and 6 bases at J, with 19 bases between the two ends. This CDR3 is CASRALLRGAEAFF. CDR3 bases: TGTGCCAGCCGAGCTTTACTTCGCGGTGCTGAAGCTTTCTTT. Together with reference TRBV7-9 and TRBJ1-1, the CDR3 gives the full variable domain: DTGVSQNPRHKITKRGQNVTFRCDPISEHNRLYWYRQTLGQGPEFLTYFQNEAQLEKSRLLSDRFSAERPKGSFSTLEIQRTEQGDSAMYLCASRALLRGAEAFFGQGTRLTVV.

This clonotype was found a few times. V usage is TRBV7-9 and J usage is TRBJ1-2, with no clear D. Germline V gene data show CDR1 as SEHNR and CDR2 as FQNEAQ (reference sequence). The length of the CDR3 is 14 residues. V was trimmed by 6 bases and J by 2 bases, leaving 13 bases between them. Here the CDR3 DNA reads TGTGCCAGCAGTCCTTCCCCGGACAACTATGGCTACACCTTC. It is translated as CASSPSPDNYGYTF.

This clonotype has more than one count but fewer than ten. Mismatch with germline at one junction end may stem from a read error. The CDR3 nucleotides read TGTGCCATCGGTGACAGGGGGCACAATCAGCCCCAGCATTTT. Its translation: CAIGDRGHNQPQHF. This chain links TRBV10-3 with TRBJ1-5, with 10 bases lining up with TRBD1. The CDR3 consists of 14 residues. Germline CDR1 reads ENHRY; CDR2 reads SYGVKD.

This clonotype has ten or more counts. The genes are TRBV12-3 or TRBV12-4 and TRBJ2-1; TRBD2 might be the D (6 bases). V lost 0 bases, J lost 6 bases, and 12 bases lay in between. This CDR3 is built from 15 residues. This chain's CDR3 is CASSLAGGGGNEQFF. DNA for the CDR3: TGTGCCAGCAGTTTAGCGGGAGGAGGAGGCAATGAGCAGTTCTTC.

This clonotype was recorded many times. The rearrangement links TRBV29-1 to TRBJ1-1, with D possibly matching TRBD1 (6 bases). The V gene's germline CDR1 is SQVTM and CDR2 ANQGSEA. Trimming shortened V by 6 bases and J by 6 bases, and 20 bases separated the two germline ends. The CDR3 spans 14 residues. This CDR3 is CSVLSQGLNSEAFF. Written as DNA, the CDR3 is TGCAGCGTCCTTTCACAGGGATTGAATTCTGAAGCTTTCTTT.

This chain's CDR3 is CASSELRGDETQYF. The CDR3 DNA is TGTGCCAGCAGTGAATTACGGGGGGACGAGACCCAGTACTTC. This chain joins TRBV25-1 and TRBJ2-5; 7 bases match TRBD2. The V gene end was trimmed by 1 base and the J gene end by 5 bases; junction bases not matched to a gene: 4. CDR1 is MGHDK and CDR2 is SYGVNS in the germline V gene. The CDR3 is made up of 14 amino acids.

This clonotype was counted ten times or more. The chain uses TRBV5-1 and TRBJ1-4; 9 bases map to TRBD1. The ends lost 3 bases at V and 5 bases at J; junction bases unmatched: 2. This CDR3 is 14 amino acids long. Germline CDR1 and CDR2: SGHRS and YFSETQ. For the CDR3, the DNA is TGCGCCAGCAGCTACACAGGGGGCAATGAAAAACTGTTTTTT. This gives the protein CASSYTGGNEKLFF.

There are many counts of this clonotype. The rearrangement links TRBV6-5 to TRBJ2-3, with no clear D. Trimming shortened V by 9 bases and J by 3 bases, and 7 bases separated the two germline ends. The CDR3 loop spans 11 amino acids. Germline CDR1 and CDR2: MNHEY and SVGAGI. CDR3 region: CASQRTDTQYF. The CDR3 DNA reads as TGTGCCAGTCAGAGGACAGATACGCAGTATTTT.